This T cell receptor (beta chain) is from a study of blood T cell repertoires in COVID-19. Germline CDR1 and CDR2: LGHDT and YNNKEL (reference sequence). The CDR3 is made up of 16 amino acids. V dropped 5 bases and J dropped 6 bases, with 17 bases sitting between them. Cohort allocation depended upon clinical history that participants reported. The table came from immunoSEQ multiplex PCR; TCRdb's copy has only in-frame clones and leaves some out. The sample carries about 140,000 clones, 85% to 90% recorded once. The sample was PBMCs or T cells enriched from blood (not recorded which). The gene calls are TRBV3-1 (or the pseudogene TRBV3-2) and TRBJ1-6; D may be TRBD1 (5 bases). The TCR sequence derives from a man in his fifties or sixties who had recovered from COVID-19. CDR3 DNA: TGTGCCAGCAGCGAACGAGGTGTAGGGGCTAATTCACCCCTCCACTTT. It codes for CASSERGVGANSPLHF.